The present TCR beta chain was sequenced within a study of T cells in Graves' hyperthyroidism and ophthalmopathy. This clonotype was found a few times. Authors of the study amplified TCR beta CDR3 regions from RNA transcripts. The TCR CDR3 first-round RT-PCR relied on the HTBI primer set. TCRdb recomputed calls from the multiplex PCR reads with MiXCR, one row per CDR3 protein. This sample carries 500,000 to 650,000 distinct CDR3 sequences, roughly 15% of them seen once, and the ten largest clones take around 12%. The sequence came from a woman aged 45-60 years with Graves' ophthalmopathy. The sample was blood.

The CDR3 DNA follows: TGTGCCAGCAGTTTAAGACAGGGGACTTGGACACCCCTCCACTTT. Amino acids: CASSLRQGTWTPLHF. The rearrangement links TRBV27 to TRBJ1-6, with 8 nucleotides matching TRBD1. The V gene's germline CDR1 is MNHEY and CDR2 SMNVEV (reference sequence). Germline trimming cut 2 bases from V and 11 bases from J; bases unmatched to any gene: 8. This CDR3 is built from 15 residues.